This TCR beta chain was recovered during a study of cytomegalovirus exposure and HLA in healthy donors. All the people who gave samples were healthy bone marrow donors. Donors were nominally healthy when sampled, though unrecorded immune exposures were likely. There are a few counts of this clone. Its antigen is unknown. Study conclusions and caveats: Among donors in an Asian-associated ancestry cluster, a later analysis reportedly found fewer N-insertions than the roughly 700-donor mean.

Primers for the PCR totalled 60 Vbeta and 13 Jbeta. The assay was immunoSEQ multiplex PCR, and TCRdb's table has in-frame clones only and misses some. Seen here are fewer than 150,000 clones, approximately 80% observed once, and the top ten hold roughly 6.2%. Material for sequencing was PBMCs. The receptor's source is a woman in her forties in good health and CMV-seropositive.

The chain's CDR3 is CASSHVSSRGGYEQYF. DNA for the CDR3: TGCGCCAGCAGCCACGTTTCAAGCAGGGGTGGGTACGAGCAGTACTTC. The chain joins TRBV5-1 to TRBJ2-7, with D perhaps matching TRBD1 (6 bases). V was pared by 4 bases and J by 4 bases, with 21 bases between. This CDR3 contains 16 residues. Germline CDR1 is SGHRS and CDR2 is YFSETQ.